This TCR beta chain was documented in a study of shared T cell receptors in the human thymus. The protocol was immunoSEQ multiplex PCR, while the TCRdb copy is restricted to in-frame clones and leaves out a portion. Altogether hundreds of thousands of clones are present, 70% to 90% being singletons, with the ten largest covering approximately 0.011%. CDR3 length equals 16 residues. Germline loops: CDR1 MGHRA, CDR2 YSYEKL. V lost 3 bases, J lost 5 bases, and 11 bases stayed unmatched. These same data were also listed under a study on human thymus T cells.

The clonotype was recovered from a boy younger than two with a congenital heart defect. V usage is TRBV4-1 and J usage is TRBJ2-3, with 7 bases aligning to TRBD2. Material for sequencing was thymocytes. DNA for the CDR3: TGCGCCAGCAGCCAGGGGAGGGCCGGACCGCGAGATACGCAGTATTTT. It specifies CASSQGRAGPRDTQYF.